This T cell receptor beta chain came from a study of beta chain features in type 1 diabetes. Expressed TCRB transcripts were sequenced because the entire RNA isolate underwent reverse transcription. Produced via immunoSEQ multiplex PCR; TCRdb's table is partial and in-frame only. The data hold about 150,000 clones, with roughly 8% observed a single time. This clone appeared a few times. The CDR3 is made up of 17 amino acids. Trimming took 7 bases from V and 0 from J; bases not matched to a gene: 13. The germline gives CDR1 MDHEN, CDR2 SYDVKM. This TCR came from a man aged 18 to 35 in good health. The sample taken for sequencing was central memory CD4+ T cells from blood. V gene TRBV28 combines with J gene TRBJ2-7; TRBD2 matches at 9 bases. CDR3: CASNPIGPSGNSYEQYF. In DNA form, the CDR3 reads TGTGCCAGCAATCCAATTGGCCCTAGCGGGAACTCCTACGAGCAGTACTTC.